This TCR beta chain was found in a study of cytomegalovirus exposure and HLA in healthy donors (dated by TCRdb to 2015 to 2018). Context from the whole study: According to an earlier analysis of 550 to 750 of the donors, some 180 million T cells yielded 100 million or so unique TCR beta sequences and more than 250 Gb of sequence data. In the later analysis, no new phenotypic data were used to find candidate immune exposures; instead, reliance was placed on TCR beta sequences and their occurrence across donors. Donor age, sex, ethnicity and CMV serostatus were collected together with the repertoire data. Besides the first cohort of approximately 710 subjects, a separate validation cohort made up of over 100 different subjects was used. High-throughput TCR immunosequencing, statistical association of individual TCRs with disease status, and machine learning were combined to predict cytomegalovirus infection status. In a later analysis, previously published TCR beta repertoires from about 670 donors were re-analyzed and high-resolution HLA genotyping was added so that TCR occurrence patterns could be studied. Among the roughly 370 genotyped donors, approximately 82% belonged to the genetic ancestry cluster associated with self-reported Caucasian donors. In an earlier analysis of a few hundred of the donors, high-throughput TCR beta sequencing was used to judge whether each TCR beta V gene segment behaved as functional or pseudogenic. All discovery cohort repertoires had been generated using a single sequencing platform. The study was designed to test whether signatures of past pathogen exposure could be identified by cataloging public T cell receptors. Using immunosequencing, the study profiled T cell repertoires from about 610 subjects and related those repertoires to cytomegalovirus serostatus. An early release covering more than 500 HLA-typed donors comprised approximately 300 gigabases of sequencing data and approximately 80 million unique TCR sequences. About 5 DR-DQ haplotypes were handled as single units for association and clustering, since linkage in the cohort was strong. Class I and class II HLA loci were covered by the typing at four-digit resolution. Among about 370 genotyped donors of the cohort, an average of around 250,000 unique TCR beta nucleotide sequences was sequenced per donor, of which about 19% were non-productive. In a later genetic analysis, genome-wide SNP genotypes for 398 of the 666 donors were used, and that subset was treated as a discovery cohort. The number of typed donors differed by locus: roughly 620-640 for A, B, C, DRB1 and DQB1; approximately 520 for DQA1; fewer than 610 for DPA1; and 400 to 480 for DPB1.

Broad study findings and their caveats: A later analysis found that TCR association rates varied across HLA loci, with DRB1 alleles showing the most associated TCRs and HLA-C alleles the fewest. Strong co-occurrence of HLA alleles, especially DR and DQ, made assigning TCR associations to individual alleles difficult. In a later analysis, HLA-associated TCR beta chains were found to be more clonally expanded and to have lower generation probabilities than equally common non-associated chains. Presence/absence analyses assumed roughly uniform sequencing depth across donors, an assumption that may not hold. Compared with the approximately 700-donor mean, donors in an Asian-associated ancestry cluster had fewer N-insertions in productive TCRs, according to a later genetic analysis. A total of some 180 TCR beta chains were listed by the study as associated with cytomegalovirus. HLA typing was unavailable for some donors at each locus, so association tests used only the typed subset. Specific HLA alleles were associated with 16,951 TCR beta sequences at a false discovery rate of 0.05 in a later analysis. A few of the identified cytomegalovirus-associated TCR beta chains were confirmed in vitro to be specific for cytomegalovirus antigens. A later genetic analysis associated a missense DCLRE1C variant with V-gene and J-gene trimming of TCR beta chains, and an independent cohort replicated the association. The cohort was sequenced for TCR beta chains only, and without alpha or paired-chain data the features that could be detected were limited. In an earlier analysis of over 550 of the donors, most TCR beta V segments were observed in productive rearrangements about 87% or about 30% of the time, broadly matching IMGT annotations. Correlated functional status among segregating V segments might reflect linkage disequilibrium, but an unknown experimental factor could not be ruled out. Some IMGT-functional V segments, including TRBV6-2 and TRBV6-3, could not be told apart with the 87-base-pair reads, so those segments were excluded. Several of the top co-occurrence clusters appeared to be linked to parvovirus B19, influenza, CMV and Epstein-Barr virus, according to a later analysis. CMV serostatus was the only immune exposure information available for the cohort. Across donors, most TCR sequences were observed very rarely, whereas some public TCRs were present in many individuals. A cluster of highly shared sequence variants was judged likely to be a technical artifact of the sequencing pipeline. The authors suggested that the approach could potentially be extended to other disease states and immunological phenotypes. The earlier analysis of a few hundred of the donors excluded about 16 rarely observed V segments, including chromosome 9 orphons, because counts were too low. A further reported finding was that TCR beta sequences accurately predicted the HLA-A and HLA-B alleles for most subjects in the first cohort. The classifier was reported to diagnose cytomegalovirus status with high specificity and sensitivity in both the original and validation cohorts. According to a later analysis, most CMV-associated TCR beta chains appeared to be HLA-restricted, and the HLA associations seemed to be driven largely by CMV exposure.

The cohort comprised some 730 healthy bone marrow donors. All cohort members were sampled while nominally healthy, although unrecorded immune exposures were likely present. The donor tested CMV seronegative, placing the donor among the 350 to 400 seronegative members of the cohort. Each donor provided a peripheral blood sample, and peripheral blood mononuclear cells were used for TCR beta sequencing. The Qiagen DNeasy Blood Extraction Kit was used to extract genomic DNA from the blood cell samples. Libraries were made using the immunoSEQ multiplex PCR assay. The multiplex PCR relied on a mix of 60 forward primers for TCR Vbeta segments and 13 reverse primers for TCR Jbeta segments. Amplification of the CDR3 region of rearranged TCR beta genes was performed with a multiplex PCR assay on genomic DNA. The amplified TCR beta libraries were sequenced on the Illumina HiSeq System as 87-base-pair reads. Under the source paper's analysis protocol: A later analysis counted approximately 76 million unique TCR beta chains across the 550 to 750 repertoires, and 9 million to 14 million of these chains were shared by at least two donors. Raw reads were error-corrected and collapsed into unique sequences by a nearest-neighbor algorithm in which closely related sequences were merged to remove PCR and sequencing errors. To assign V, D and J gene segments, CDR3 sequences were aligned to IMGT reference sequences. For a sequence to be retained, a match of at least six nucleotides to both a V gene segment and a J gene segment was required. A rearrangement counted as productive if the CDR3 had no stop codons and remained in frame with V and J, and every other rearrangement counted as non-productive. Following IMGT convention, CDR3 was defined as the stretch from the second conserved V-encoded cysteine to the conserved J-encoded phenylalanine. Sequences without an unambiguous match to a single V gene segment were excluded from the earlier analysis of a few hundred of the donors. An earlier analysis of almost 600 of the donors classified V segments as functional when productive rearrangements were above 56.7% and as segregating when the standard deviation between donors was above 5%. A statistical classification framework was developed to diagnose cytomegalovirus status using the catalog of TCR beta chain sequences. A later analysis assigned V and J genes by comparing TCR nucleotide sequences with IMGT/GENE-DB human TR gene sequences. Using the TCRdist pipeline, a later analysis assigned CDR3 sequences along with most-parsimonious VDJ recombination scenarios. A later analysis defined each TCR beta chain by its CDR3 amino acid sequence plus V-gene family, and excluded reads lacking a unique V-gene family. In a later analysis, some 600 highly shared, low-generation-probability nucleotide sequences were removed to address suspected cross-contamination and a sequencing artifact. In a later analysis, a clonal expansion index for each public chain was calculated from normalized within-repertoire ranks of inferred template counts. Generation probabilities in a later analysis came from a VDJ recombination model fitted to out-of-frame rearrangements, and those results were checked against IGoR. In a later analysis, hypergeometric tests were used to score TCR-TCR, TCR-HLA and TCR-CMV co-occurrence, with a repertoire-size bias correction applied to TCR pairs. A later analysis estimated false discovery rates by permuting HLA or CMV assignments 20 times. In a later analysis, co-occurring TCRs were grouped with DBSCAN, and TCRdist sequence similarity was added when clustering was performed within HLA-allele-positive subsets. Repertoires with fewer than 30,000 or more than 120,000 public chains, plus five repertoires with anomalous nucleotide sharing, were excluded from co-occurrence clustering. Drawn from immuneACCESS, this table holds only the in-frame rearrangements with V and J called that TCRdb kept. Clones are partly lost; checked studies trace under half to an unresolved V gene and leave the rest unexplained. V and J calls and clone size follow that table, whereas D and trimming were derived from the DNA. The sample table shows approximately 110,000 clones, and around 78% are seen once. The ten most abundant clones make up around 4% of the sample.

Comment on this clone: The clone's antigen remains unknown. The record has no base qualities; no much larger clone is one base away.

The V end loses 2 bases and the J end loses 1 base, and a stretch of 9 bases separates them. The cysteine opens and the phenylalanine closes a CDR3 of 16 amino acids. Of the read, only the CDR3 DNA is kept; its 48 bases are in frame from base 1. Via the germline V gene, CDR1 is KGHSH and CDR2 LQKENI. This sequence uses TRBV18 and TRBJ2-6, and the D gene may be TRBD1, 6 bases matching. The sequenced sample was PBMCs. This clonotype originated in a man aged 40-49 years in good health and CMV-seronegative. The CDR3 protein sequence reads: CASSPVGTSGANVLTF. The DNA sequence is given as TGTGCCAGCTCACCAGTTGGGACATCTGGGGCCAACGTCCTGACTTTC.